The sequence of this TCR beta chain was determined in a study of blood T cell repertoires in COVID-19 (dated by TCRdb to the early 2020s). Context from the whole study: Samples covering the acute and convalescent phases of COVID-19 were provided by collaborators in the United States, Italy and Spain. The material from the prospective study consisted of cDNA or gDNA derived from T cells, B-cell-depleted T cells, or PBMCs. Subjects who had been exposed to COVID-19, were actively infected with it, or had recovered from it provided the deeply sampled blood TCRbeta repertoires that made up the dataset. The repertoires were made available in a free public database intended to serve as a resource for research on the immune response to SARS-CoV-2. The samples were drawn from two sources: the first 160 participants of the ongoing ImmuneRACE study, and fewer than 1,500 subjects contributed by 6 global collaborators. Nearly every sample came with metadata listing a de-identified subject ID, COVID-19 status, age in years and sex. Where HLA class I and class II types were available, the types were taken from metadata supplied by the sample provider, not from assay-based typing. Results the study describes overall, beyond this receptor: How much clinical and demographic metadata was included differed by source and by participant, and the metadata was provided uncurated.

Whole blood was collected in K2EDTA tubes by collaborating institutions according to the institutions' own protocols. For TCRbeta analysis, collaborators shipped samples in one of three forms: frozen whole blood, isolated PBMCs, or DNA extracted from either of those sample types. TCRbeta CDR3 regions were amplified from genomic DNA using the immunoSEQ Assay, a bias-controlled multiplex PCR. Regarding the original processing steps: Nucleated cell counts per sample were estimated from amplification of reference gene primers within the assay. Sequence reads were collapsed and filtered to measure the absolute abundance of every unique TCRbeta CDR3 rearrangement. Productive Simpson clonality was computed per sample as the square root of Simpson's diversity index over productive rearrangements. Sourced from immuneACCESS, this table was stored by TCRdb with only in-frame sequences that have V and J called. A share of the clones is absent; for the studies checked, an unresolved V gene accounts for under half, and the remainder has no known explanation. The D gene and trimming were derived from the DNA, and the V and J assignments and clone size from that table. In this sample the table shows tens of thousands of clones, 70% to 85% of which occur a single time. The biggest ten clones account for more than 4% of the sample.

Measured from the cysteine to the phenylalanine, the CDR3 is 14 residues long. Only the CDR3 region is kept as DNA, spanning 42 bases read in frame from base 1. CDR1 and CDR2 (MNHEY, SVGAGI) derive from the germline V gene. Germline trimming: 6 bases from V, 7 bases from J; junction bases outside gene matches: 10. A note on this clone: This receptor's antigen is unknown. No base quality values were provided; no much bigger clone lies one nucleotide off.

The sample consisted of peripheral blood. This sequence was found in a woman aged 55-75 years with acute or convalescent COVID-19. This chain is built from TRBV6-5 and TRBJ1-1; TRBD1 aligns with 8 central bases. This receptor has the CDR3 CASSMGRGQGEAFF. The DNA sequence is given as TGTGCCAGCAGCATGGGCAGGGGGCAGGGTGAAGCTTTCTTT.